Below are 25 T cell receptor beta chains sequenced from a single sample in a study of tumor-infiltrating lymphocytes in primary liver carcinoma (dated by TCRdb to 2017 to 2019). These reads were obtained on an Illumina HiSeq 2500. A constant-region primer and ProtoScript II reverse transcriptase were used to reverse-transcribe TCRbeta-specific cDNA from roughly 0.55 ug total RNA. Construction of the TCRbeta libraries relied on three nested rounds of multiplex PCR, following a slightly modified ARM-PCR procedure. The first two PCR rounds used multiplex TRBV1-TRBV30 forward primers with a Cbeta reverse primer, each for around 10 cycles. TCRdb applied fastp at Q25 and MiXCR to the public reads, then kept only in-frame beta chains. Every distinct CDR3 protein forms one entry, paired with its most common genes and DNA. Present in this sample are 310,000 or so distinct CDR3 sequences, about 61% of which were seen just once. About 6% of the sample is in the top ten clones.

Blood RNA was extracted from unsorted whole blood with TRIzol reagent; germline DNA came from the DNeasy Blood & Tissue kit. The source material was peripheral blood. The receptors originated from a man aged 35 to 55 with primary liver carcinoma and hepatitis B virus infection.

On this clonotype: An end of the junction does not agree with germline; a read error may underlie this. V usage is TRBV6-5 and J usage is TRBJ1-1; 7 bases align to TRBD1. This CDR3 spans 13 amino acids. The germline CDR1 and CDR2 sequences are MNHEY and SVGAGI. The CDR3 reads CASTQTLQGRALF. CDR3 coding DNA: TGTGCCAGCACCCAGACCCTACAGGGGAGGGCTCTCTTT.

A word on this clonotype: Its ends do not fully match the called genes, so a read error is possible. The genes are TRBV6-5 and TRBJ2-1, with 16 bases fitting TRBD2. CDR1 MNHEY and CDR2 SVGAGI come from the germline V gene. This CDR3 is 18 amino acids long. The CDR3 region is CASSPGLAGGSSFNEQFF. The DNA of the CDR3 is TGTGCCAGCAGCCCGGGACTAGCGGGAGGGAGCTCCTTCAATGAACAGTTCTTC.

As for this clonotype: A much larger clone lies one base from this, so it may be a read error. The chain has TRBV4-3 and TRBJ2-1; TRBD2 agrees at 8 bases. The CDR3 length is 15 residues. Germline assignment: CDR1 LGHNA and CDR2 YSLEER. V lost 7 bases, J lost 3 bases, and 8 bases stayed unmatched. The CDR3 protein is CASNPRGGFYNEQFF. The CDR3 DNA sequence: TGCGCCAGCAACCCTCGGGGGGGTTTCTACAATGAGCAGTTCTTC.

The genes are TRBV6-6 and TRBJ1-4, with TRBD1 as a possible D gene (5 bases). CDR1 and CDR2 (germline): MNHNY, SVGAGI (reference sequence). The CDR3 runs to 15 residues. V dropped 10 bases and J dropped 5 bases, with 20 bases sitting between them. This CDR3 reads CANNSVRRDNEKLFF. In nucleotides, the CDR3 is TGTGCCAACAATTCCGTTAGACGGGACAATGAAAAACTGTTTTTT.

This clonotype showed up many times. The rearrangement uses TRBV29-1 and TRBJ1-4, with no clear D. CDR3 size: 13 residues. The germline V gene encodes CDR1 SQVTM and CDR2 ANQGSEA. Trimming removed 6 bases at V and 8 bases at J, with 16 bases between. The CDR3 bases are TGCAGCGTCTCTAGGGTTGAAGGGGAAAAACTGTTTTTT. This encodes CSVSRVEGEKLFF.

As to this clonotype: Being one base from a much bigger clone, this may be a read error. The chain has TRBV6-5 and TRBJ2-1, with D perhaps matching TRBD1 or TRBD2 (5 bases each). CDR1 and CDR2 from the germline V gene are MNHEY and SVGAGI. V lost 7 bases to trimming and J lost 15 bases, with 13 bases between them. CDR3 length equals 10 residues. The CDR3 sequence: CASTGTLGFF. CDR3 sequence (DNA): TGTGCCAGCACTGGGACGCTGGGGTTCTTC.

This clonotype is a singleton in its sample. The rearrangement joins TRBV10-3 to TRBJ2-7; 11 bases line up with TRBD2. This CDR3 contains 14 residues. V lost 10 bases and J lost 5; bases outside the gene matches: 10. The germline gives CDR1 ENHRY, CDR2 SYGVKD. CDR3 coding DNA: TGTGCCACCAACGGCGGGACTAGCGGTAACGAGCAGTACTTC. This translates into CATNGGTSGNEQYF.

Ten or more counts support this clonotype. This chain uses TRBV6-1 with TRBJ2-7; possibly TRBD1 or TRBD2 for D (5 bases each). CDR1 and CDR2 from the germline V gene are MNHNS and SASEGT. This CDR3 is 14 amino acids long. Between the trimmed V and J ends, which lost 6 bases and 0 bases, there was a span of 12 bases. Here the CDR3 DNA reads TGTGCCAGCAGGGGACGGACTCCCTCCTACGAGCAGTACTTC. It encodes CASRGRTPSYEQYF.

This clonotype was observed at least ten times. The J gene is TRBJ2-2, the V gene TRBV6-5; TRBD1 matches 8 bases. The CDR3 loop spans 16 amino acids. Germline CDR1 MNHEY, CDR2 SVGAGI. The trim removed 3 bases at V and 3 bases at J, leaving 6 bases unmatched. CDR3 protein: CASSYRQGAYTGELFF. In nucleotides, the CDR3 is TGTGCCAGCAGTTATCGGCAGGGGGCTTACACCGGGGAGCTGTTTTTT.

Of note for this clonotype: Lacking the conserved final phenylalanine or tryptophan, this CDR3 likely reflects a read error. V gene TRBV7-9 combines with J gene TRBJ2-1, with 9 positions matching TRBD2. The CDR3 is 19 amino acids. Germline CDR1 and CDR2: SEHNR and FQNEAQ (reference sequence). V shed 2 bases and J 7 bases; nucleotides not matched to a gene: 18. Here the CDR3 reads CASSLTDVFGGRGVNEQFI. For the CDR3, the DNA is TGTGCCAGCAGCTTAACTGACGTTTTCGGCGGGAGGGGTGTGAATGAGCAGTTCATC.

Details on this clonotype: At one end the junction does not follow the germline gene, possibly because of a read error. This CDR3 reads CTSSDFGNTYNEQFF. CDR3 coding DNA: TGCACCAGCAGTGATTTCGGGAACACCTACAATGAGCAGTTCTTC. The chain joins TRBV10-1 to TRBJ2-1; D is possibly TRBD2 (5 bases). In germline, CDR1 is WNHNN, CDR2 SYGVQD (reference sequence). The length of the CDR3 is 15 residues.

The table lists this clonotype with many counts. The chain joins TRBV4-3 to TRBJ2-1; D unresolved. V was shortened by 0 bases and J by 8 bases, with 11 bases between the two germline ends. This CDR3 contains 14 residues. The germline gives CDR1 LGHNA, CDR2 YSLEER. CDR3 protein: CASSQDSPLHEQFF. In DNA form, the CDR3 reads TGCGCCAGCAGCCAAGATTCCCCCCTCCATGAGCAGTTCTTC.

There are many counts of this clonotype. The rearrangement links TRBV11-2 to TRBJ2-3, with a possible D match to TRBD2 (6 bases). The germline CDR1 and CDR2 sequences are SGHAT and FQNNGV. This CDR3 contains 16 residues. Between the trimmed V and J ends, which lost 6 bases and 2 bases, there was a span of 18 bases. The CDR3 DNA reads TGTGCCAGCAGAAATTCACATAGCGGTCTCACAGATACGCAGTATTTT. Amino acids: CASRNSHSGLTDTQYF.

To note about this clonotype: The final CDR3 position lacks the conserved phenylalanine or tryptophan, pointing to a likely read error. The V gene is TRBV6-1, the J gene TRBJ1-1; D possibly corresponds to TRBD1 (6 bases). CDR1 is MNHNS, CDR2 SASEGT, per germline. V lost 7 bases and J 4 bases, leaving 16 bases between the germline ends. This CDR3 has 14 residues. Here the CDR3 reads CASTPIRGTTEAFI. CDR3 bases: TGTGCCAGCACCCCAATCAGGGGTACCACTGAAGCTTTCATA.

This chain joins TRBV29-1 and TRBJ1-1; a weak D match, TRBD1 (5 bases). The germline gives CDR1 SQVTM, CDR2 ANQGSEA. V dropped 7 bases and J dropped 13 bases, with 22 bases sitting between them. The CDR3 spans 12 residues. The CDR3 loop is CSAFDRDTDVFF. The DNA for the CDR3 is TGCAGCGCCTTCGACAGAGACACTGATGTTTTCTTT.

This clonotype was seen just once. Compared with germline, one end of the junction differs, possibly owing to a read error. The CDR3 region is CVSSLEVGTSGVGSDTQYF. The CDR3, as DNA: TGTGTCAGCAGTTTAGAGGTCGGGACTAGCGGGGTAGGGTCAGATACGCAGTATTTT. The rearrangement joins TRBV11-2 to TRBJ2-3, with TRBD2 matching over 13 bases. The CDR3 runs 19 residues. Germline CDR1 and CDR2: SGHAT and FQNNGV.

V and J are TRBV11-2 and TRBJ2-1; the match to TRBD2 covers 12 bases. V dropped 4 bases and J dropped 9; count of bases not matched to a gene: 7. Germline loops: CDR1 SGHAT, CDR2 FQNNGV. The CDR3 sequence is 15 residues long. CDR3 coding DNA: TGTGCCAGCAGCTCGACTAGCGGGGGTGAGGTTGAGCAGTTCTTC. Amino acid sequence: CASSSTSGGEVEQFF.

This chain joins TRBV7-9 and TRBJ1-1; D remains ambiguous. This CDR3 has 12 residues. Germline CDR1 SEHNR, CDR2 FQNEAQ (reference sequence). Trimming removed 3 bases from V and 5 bases from J, with 7 bases in between. This chain's CDR3 is CASSFSTTEAFF. DNA of the CDR3: TGTGCCAGCAGCTTCTCCACTACTGAAGCTTTCTTT.

Points on this clonotype: A much larger clone is a single base away; this may be a read error. V and J are TRBV6-5 and TRBJ1-5; 9 nucleotides align to TRBD1. CDR3 size: 15 residues. The germline V gene encodes CDR1 MNHEY and CDR2 SVGAGI. The CDR3 loop reads CASSYTTGGNQPRHF. CDR3 nucleotide sequence: TGTGCCAGCAGTTACACGACAGGGGGTAATCAGCCCCGGCATTTT.

Regarding this clonotype: This could be a read error, since a much larger clone is one nucleotide away. The genes are TRBV4-1 and TRBJ1-1; D is uncertain. Germline loops: CDR1 MGHRA, CDR2 YSYEKL. The germline V and J ends were trimmed by 4 bases and 1 base, with 13 bases remaining between them. The length of the CDR3 is 15 residues. CDR3 residues: CASSPSRFQNTEAFF. DNA of the CDR3: TGCGCCAGCAGCCCGAGCCGGTTTCAGAACACTGAAGCTTTCTTT.

With regard to this clonotype: An end of the junction differs from the germline gene, which may be a read error. This chain uses TRBV5-1 with TRBJ1-5; D gene unclear. This CDR3 comprises 15 residues. In germline, CDR1 is SGHRS, CDR2 YFSETQ. CDR3 residues: CASSSDGDSKQPQHF. Written as DNA, the CDR3 is TGCGCCAGCAGCTCCGATGGGGATAGCAAACAGCCCCAGCATTTT. Together with reference TRBV5-1 and TRBJ1-5, the CDR3 gives the full variable domain: KAGVTQTPRYLIKTRGQQVTLSCSPISGHRSVSWYQQTPGQGLQFLFEYFSETQRNKGNFPGRFSGRQFSNSRSEMNVSTLELGDSALYLCASSSDGDSKQPQHFGDGTRLSIL.

Details on this clonotype: This may be a read error, as it is one base from a much larger clone. This chain uses TRBV29-1 with TRBJ2-3; TRBD2 matches at 11 bases. V lost 3 bases, J lost 3 bases, and 8 bases stayed unmatched. This CDR3 is built from 16 residues. From germline, CDR1 is SQVTM and CDR2 ANQGSEA. This CDR3 reads CSVEELAGDFTDTQYF. The CDR3 DNA sequence: TGCAGCGTTGAGGAACTAGCGGGAGACTTTACAGATACGCAGTATTTT.

V gene TRBV28 combines with J gene TRBJ2-7; the D is unclear. The CDR3 sequence is 13 residues long. CDR1 is MDHEN, CDR2 SYDVKM, per germline. Between the trimmed V and J ends, which lost 6 bases and 7 bases, there was a span of 16 bases. CDR3 region: CASRRHPANEQYF. CDR3 bases: TGTGCCAGCAGGAGACACCCGGCGAATGAGCAGTACTTC.

As to this clonotype: A read error is possible here, since a much larger clone lies one base away. The chain carries TRBV14 and TRBJ2-1; D unresolved. CDR1 is SGHDN and CDR2 is FVKESK in the germline V gene. The CDR3 extends over 13 amino acids. In DNA, the CDR3 is TGTGCCAGCAGCCCCCAGTTGTGGGCAGAGCAGCTCTTC. Translated: CASSPQLWAEQLF.

The gene calls are TRBV5-1 and TRBJ2-5; D is possibly TRBD1 (6 bases). The length of the CDR3 is 14 residues. Trimming cost V 10 bases and J 1 base, with 17 bases left between them. From germline, CDR1 is SGHRS and CDR2 YFSETQ. The CDR3 sequence is CAGTRQEVQETQYF. The CDR3 bases are TGCGCCGGCACGCGACAGGAGGTCCAAGAGACCCAGTACTTC.